The source of this TCR beta chain is a study of T-cell memory formation after mild COVID-19. Study results and caveats: Nothing confirmed that second-wave clones peaking on day 37 were specific for SARS-CoV-2. Clones contracting day 15 to 85 were balanced CD4/CD8; later expanders leaned CD4+. CM and EM subsets held most contracting CD4+ clones; EMRA held CD8+ ones. The study detected some responding clones in pre-infection memory, suggesting cross-reactive memory joined.

Trimming removed 1 base from V and 5 bases from J, with 15 bases in between. This CDR3 comprises 15 residues. Germline V gene lookup returns CDR1 SGHDT and CDR2 YYEEEE. TCRdb passed the 5' RACE reads through MiXCR, listing each CDR3 protein once. The table lists fewer than 50,000 distinct CDR3 sequences, over 6.5% of them singletons, with about 0.8% in the top ten. This clonotype was recorded many times. Antigen specificity is unknown. The sequencing input was PBMCs or a T cell subset sorted from them (not recorded which). The clonotype was recovered from an adult who had mild COVID-19 (a few samples of this study predate the infection). Cell type and time point are not known. The rearrangement uses TRBV5-6 and TRBJ2-5; D tentatively reads TRBD1 or TRBD2 (6 bases each). The CDR3 coding sequence is TGTGCCAGCAGCTTGCCGGGGGCCGCCGGGGAGACCCAGTACTTC. This gives the protein CASSLPGAAGETQYF. The full variable domain, its missing parts supplied by reference TRBV5-6 and TRBJ2-5, is DAGVTQSPTHLIKTRGQQVTLRCSPKSGHDTVSWYQQALGQGPQFIFQYYEEEERQRGNFPDRFSGHQFPNYSSELNVNALLLGDSALYLCASSLPGAAGETQYFGPGTRLLVL.